The present entry profiles one TCR beta chain with its context. The antigen is unknown. Sequenced by immunoSEQ multiplex PCR; TCRdb stores in-frame clones only, minus some. Of about 56,000 clones in the sample, around nine tenths were seen once. The sample originates from a study of T cell responses to AZD1222 COVID-19 vaccine. The CDR3 loop spans 17 amino acids. With 5 bases removed from V and 4 bases from J, the gap between germline ends came to 24 bases. CDR1 and CDR2 (germline): SGHNT, YYREEE (reference sequence). Study results and limitations: Among vaccine-associated CD4 TCRs, coverage spanned spike, with dominance at 160-218 and 743-854. Clonal diversity may have been underestimated in mostly white British donors. Spike-specific TCR breadth and depth grew following two AZD1222 doses.

The source material was peripheral blood, sampled 28 days after the second AZD1222 dose. The receptor was isolated from an adult who received the AZD1222 COVID-19 vaccine. This sequence joins TRBV5-4 and TRBJ2-5, with D perhaps matching TRBD1 or TRBD2 (5 bases each). The DNA of the CDR3 is TGTGCCAGCAGGTTACACGAGCCGGGGCAGAATCCAGAGACCCAGTACTTC. Translating gives CASRLHEPGQNPETQYF.